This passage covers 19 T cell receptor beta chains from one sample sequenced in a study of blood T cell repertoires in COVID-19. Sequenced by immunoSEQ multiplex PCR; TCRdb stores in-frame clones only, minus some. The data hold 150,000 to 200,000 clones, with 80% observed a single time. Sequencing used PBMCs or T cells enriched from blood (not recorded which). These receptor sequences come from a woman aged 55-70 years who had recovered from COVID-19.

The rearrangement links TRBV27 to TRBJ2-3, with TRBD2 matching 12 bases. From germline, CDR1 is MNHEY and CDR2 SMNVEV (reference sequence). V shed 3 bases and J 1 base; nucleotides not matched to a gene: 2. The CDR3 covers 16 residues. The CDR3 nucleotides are TGTGCCAGCAGTTTTTGGACTAGCGGGGGCACAGATACGCAGTATTTT. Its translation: CASSFWTSGGTDTQYF.

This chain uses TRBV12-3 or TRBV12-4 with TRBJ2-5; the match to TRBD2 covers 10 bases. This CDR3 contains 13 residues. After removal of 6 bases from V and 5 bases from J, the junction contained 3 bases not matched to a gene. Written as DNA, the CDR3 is TGTGCCAGCAGCTATAGCGGGGGGGAGACCCAGTACTTC. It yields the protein CASSYSGGETQYF.

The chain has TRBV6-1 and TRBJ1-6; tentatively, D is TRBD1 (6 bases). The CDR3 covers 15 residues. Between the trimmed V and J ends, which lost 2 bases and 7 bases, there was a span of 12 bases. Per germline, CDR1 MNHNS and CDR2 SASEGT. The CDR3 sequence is CASSEKDRRNSPLHF. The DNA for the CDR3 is TGTGCCAGCAGTGAAAAGGACAGACGAAATTCACCCCTCCACTTT.

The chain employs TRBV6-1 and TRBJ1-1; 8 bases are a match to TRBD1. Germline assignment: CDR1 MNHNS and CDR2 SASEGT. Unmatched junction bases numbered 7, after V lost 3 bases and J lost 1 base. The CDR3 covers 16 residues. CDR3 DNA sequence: TGTGCCAGCAGTGACGGCCGACAGGGGACGAACACTGAAGCTTTCTTT. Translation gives CASSDGRQGTNTEAFF.

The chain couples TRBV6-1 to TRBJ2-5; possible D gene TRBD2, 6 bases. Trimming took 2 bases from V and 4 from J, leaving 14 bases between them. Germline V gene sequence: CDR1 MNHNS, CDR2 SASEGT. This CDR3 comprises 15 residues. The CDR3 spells CASSETMVGGETQYF. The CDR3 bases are TGTGCCAGCAGTGAAACAATGGTCGGGGGAGAGACCCAGTACTTC.

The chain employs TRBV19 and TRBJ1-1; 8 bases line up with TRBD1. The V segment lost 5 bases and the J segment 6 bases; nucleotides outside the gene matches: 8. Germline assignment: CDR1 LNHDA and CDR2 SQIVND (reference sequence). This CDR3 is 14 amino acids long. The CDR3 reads CASSLQGVLSEAFF. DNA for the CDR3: TGTGCCAGTAGTTTACAGGGGGTCCTATCTGAAGCTTTCTTT.

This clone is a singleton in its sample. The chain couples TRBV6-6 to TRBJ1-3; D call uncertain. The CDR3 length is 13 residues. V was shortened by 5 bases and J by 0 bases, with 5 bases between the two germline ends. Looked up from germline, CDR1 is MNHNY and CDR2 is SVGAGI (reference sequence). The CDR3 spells CASSGHSGNTIYF. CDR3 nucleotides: TGTGCCAGCAGTGGGCACTCTGGAAACACCATATATTTT.

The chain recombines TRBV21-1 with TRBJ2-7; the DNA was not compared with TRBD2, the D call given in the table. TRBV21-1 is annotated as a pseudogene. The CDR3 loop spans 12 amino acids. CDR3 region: CASSARKKQQYF. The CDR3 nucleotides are TGTGCCAGCAGCGCGAGAAAAAAGCAGCAGTACTTC.

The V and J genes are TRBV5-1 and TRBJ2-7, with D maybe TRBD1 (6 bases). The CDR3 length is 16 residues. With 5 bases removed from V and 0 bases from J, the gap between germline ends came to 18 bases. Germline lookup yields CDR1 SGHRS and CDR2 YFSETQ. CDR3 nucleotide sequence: TGCGCCAGCAGTCGGTCGGCGCAGGGGACCTCCTACGAGCAGTACTTC. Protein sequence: CASSRSAQGTSYEQYF.

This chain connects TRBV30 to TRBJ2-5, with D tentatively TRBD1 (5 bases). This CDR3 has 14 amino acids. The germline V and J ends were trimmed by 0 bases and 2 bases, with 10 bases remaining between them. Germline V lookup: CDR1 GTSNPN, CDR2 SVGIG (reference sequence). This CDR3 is CAWSVLQGQETQYF. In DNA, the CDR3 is TGTGCCTGGAGTGTCCTTCAGGGACAAGAGACCCAGTACTTC.

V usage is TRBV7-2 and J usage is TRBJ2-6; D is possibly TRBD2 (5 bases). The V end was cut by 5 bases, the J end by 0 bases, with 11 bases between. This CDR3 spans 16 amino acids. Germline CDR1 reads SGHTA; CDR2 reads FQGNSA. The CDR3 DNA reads TGTGCCAGCAGCATTGGGAGTTACTCTGGGGCCAACGTCCTGACTTTC. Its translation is CASSIGSYSGANVLTF.

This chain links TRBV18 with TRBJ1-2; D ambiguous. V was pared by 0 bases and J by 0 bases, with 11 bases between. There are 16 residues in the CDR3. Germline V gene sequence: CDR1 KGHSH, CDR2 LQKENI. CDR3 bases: TGTGCCAGCTCACCACCCCTAATGGCGGCTAACTATGGCTACACCTTC. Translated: CASSPPLMAANYGYTF.

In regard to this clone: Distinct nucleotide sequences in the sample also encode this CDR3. Here the CDR3 reads CASSPDRAYNSPLHF. The CDR3 DNA reads TGTGCCAGCAGCCCCGACCGGGCCTATAATTCACCCCTCCACTTT. The chain has TRBV7-2 and TRBJ1-6, with no clear D. Germline V gene sequence: CDR1 SGHTA, CDR2 FQGNSA. V gave up 5 bases and J gave up 2 bases, with 10 bases separating them. The CDR3 totals 15 residues.

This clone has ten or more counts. The CDR3 bases are TGTGCCAGCAGCCTCTTTGGGGGGGTCGGCAATGAGCAGTTCTTC. Its protein product is CASSLFGGVGNEQFF. The V gene is TRBV7-2, the J gene TRBJ2-1; TRBD2 agrees at 7 bases. Trimming took 5 bases from V and 6 from J; bases not matched to a gene: 10. The CDR3 has 15 residues. The germline V gene encodes CDR1 SGHTA and CDR2 FQGNSA.

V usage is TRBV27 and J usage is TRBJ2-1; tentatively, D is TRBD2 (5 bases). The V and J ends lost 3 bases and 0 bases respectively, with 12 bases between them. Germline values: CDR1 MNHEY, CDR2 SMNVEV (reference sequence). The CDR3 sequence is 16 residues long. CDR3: CASSLNRGSSYNEQFF. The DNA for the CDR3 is TGTGCCAGCAGTTTGAATCGGGGAAGCTCCTACAATGAGCAGTTCTTC.

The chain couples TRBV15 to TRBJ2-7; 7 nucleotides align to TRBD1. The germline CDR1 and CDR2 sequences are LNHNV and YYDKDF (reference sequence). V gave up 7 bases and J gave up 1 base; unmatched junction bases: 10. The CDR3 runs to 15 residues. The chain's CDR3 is CATTEQRDRSYEQYF. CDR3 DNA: TGTGCCACCACCGAACAACGGGACAGATCCTACGAGCAGTACTTC.

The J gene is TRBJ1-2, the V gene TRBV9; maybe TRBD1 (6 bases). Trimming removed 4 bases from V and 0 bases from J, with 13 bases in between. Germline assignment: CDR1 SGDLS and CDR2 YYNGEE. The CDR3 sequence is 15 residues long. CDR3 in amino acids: CASSQRGTSNYGYTF. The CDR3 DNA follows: TGTGCCAGCAGCCAACGAGGGACATCTAACTATGGCTACACCTTC.

CDR3 DNA: TGCGCCAGCAGCTTGAACGGAGACTATGGCTACACCTTC. Its protein is CASSLNGDYGYTF. This chain joins TRBV5-1 and TRBJ1-2; D is undetermined. The CDR3 is 13 amino acids. The germline V gene has CDR1 SGHRS and CDR2 YFSETQ. Trimming removed 1 base at V and 3 bases at J, with 7 bases between.

DNA of the CDR3: TGTGCCAGCAGCCGCACAGGGCCAGGAAACACCATATATTTT. Amino acids: CASSRTGPGNTIYF. The chain has TRBV7-2 and TRBJ1-3, with D perhaps TRBD1 (6 bases). Germline V gene lookup returns CDR1 SGHTA and CDR2 FQGNSA. This CDR3 is 14 amino acids long. Trimming removed 5 bases from V and 4 bases from J, with 12 bases in between.